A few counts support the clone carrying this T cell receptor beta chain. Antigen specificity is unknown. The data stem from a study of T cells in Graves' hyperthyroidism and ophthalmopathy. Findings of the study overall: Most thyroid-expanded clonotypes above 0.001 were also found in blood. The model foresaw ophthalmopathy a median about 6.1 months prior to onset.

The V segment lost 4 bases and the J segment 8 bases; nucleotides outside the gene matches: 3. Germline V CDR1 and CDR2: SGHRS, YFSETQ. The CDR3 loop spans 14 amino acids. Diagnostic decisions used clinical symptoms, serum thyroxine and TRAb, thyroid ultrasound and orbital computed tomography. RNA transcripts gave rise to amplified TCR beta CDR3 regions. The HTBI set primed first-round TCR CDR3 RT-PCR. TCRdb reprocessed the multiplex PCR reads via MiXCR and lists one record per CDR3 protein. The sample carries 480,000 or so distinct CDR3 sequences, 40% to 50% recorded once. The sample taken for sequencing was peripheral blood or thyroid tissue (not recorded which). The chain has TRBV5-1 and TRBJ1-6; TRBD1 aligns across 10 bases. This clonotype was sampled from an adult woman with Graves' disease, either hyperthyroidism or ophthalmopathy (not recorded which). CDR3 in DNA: TGCGCCAGCAGCCCCGGGACAGGGGATTCACCCCTCCACTTT. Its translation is CASSPGTGDSPLHF.